A selection of T cell receptor beta chains follows, all from one sample in a study of read filtering for tumor transcriptome and immune sequencing. TCRdb processed the reads anew with MiXCR; each CDR3 protein has one entry. The sample contains about 46,000 distinct CDR3 sequences, around 21% of which appear only once. The sequencing input was a population of CD138-negative cells sorted from bone marrow. The receptors were sampled from a donor aged 40 or older with multiple myeloma. CDR3s include the opening cysteine and the closing phenylalanine or tryptophan. The order of the fields is D gene, clone size, V gene, J gene, CDR3 protein, CDR3 DNA. The D gene is left open where the match is weak. Not all rows give a size; the values are once, few, many and, for expanded clones, a class.

NA	NA	TRBV20-1	TRBJ1-5	CSAHGGNQPQHF	TGCAGTGCTCACGGGGGAAATCAGCCCCAGCATTTT
NA	many	TRBV2	TRBJ2-1	CASTGGLPNNEQFF	TGTGCCAGCACAGGCGGACTACCAAACAATGAGCAGTTCTTC
TRBD1	few	TRBV2	TRBJ2-5	CASSDTGTALETQYF	TGTGCCAGCAGTGATACCGGGACAGCTCTGGAGACCCAGTACTTC
TRBD2	NA	TRBV29-1	TRBJ2-1	CSARLAGASNEQFF	TGCAGCGCCCGACTAGCGGGAGCCTCCAATGAGCAGTTCTTC
NA	NA	TRBV29-1	TRBJ1-5	CSVGQGTGQPWHF	NA
TRBD2	NA	TRBV28	TRBJ2-5	CASSTLGLLQETQYF	TGTGCCAGCAGTACACTGGGACTACTCCAAGAGACCCAGTACTTC
TRBD1	many	TRBV12-3/TRBV12-4	TRBJ1-1	CASSLEGAYTEAFF	TGTGCCAGCAGTTTAGAGGGGGCCTACACTGAAGCTTTCTTT
TRBD2	many	TRBV3-1	TRBJ2-7	CASSPSSGRSEQYF	TGTGCCAGCAGCCCCTCTAGCGGGAGGAGTGAGCAGTACTTC
NA	NA	TRBV28	TRBJ1-1	CASSQGNTEAFF	TGTGCCAGCTCTCAGGGTAACACTGAAGCTTTCTTT
NA	many	TRBV30	TRBJ2-2	CAWSTLVDSGELFF	TGTGCCTGGAGTACCCTAGTTGATAGCGGGGAGCTGTTTTTT
NA	many	TRBV28	TRBJ1-4	CASSLYQGSHNEKLFF	TGTGCCAGCAGTTTATACCAGGGAAGCCATAATGAAAAACTGTTTTTT
TRBD1	many	TRBV12-3/TRBV12-4	TRBJ1-4	CASSPGQGNEKLFF	TGTGCCAGCAGTCCGGGACAGGGGAATGAAAAACTGTTTTTT
NA	many	TRBV7-3	TRBJ2-1	CASSLSTGRTNEQFF	TGTGCCAGCAGCTTATCGACAGGGAGGACCAATGAGCAGTTCTTC
NA	few	TRBV6-2/TRBV6-3	TRBJ2-7	CASTAGQVFSYEQYF	TGTGCCAGCACCGCCGGACAAGTCTTCTCCTACGAGCAGTACTTC
NA	many	TRBV3-1	TRBJ2-3	CASSQGPMPHTDTQYF	TGTGCCAGCAGCCAAGGGCCTATGCCTCACACAGATACGCAGTATTTT
TRBD1	NA	TRBV20-1	TRBJ2-1	CSAREDRGSSYNERFF	TGCAGTGCTAGAGAAGACAGGGGGAGCTCCTACAATGAGCGGTTCTTC
NA	NA	TRBV28	TRBJ2-3	CASSPELGDTQYF	TGTGCCAGCAGCCCCGAACTTGGGGATACGCAGTATTTT
NA	many	TRBV28	TRBJ2-6	CASSSVRSSGANVLTF	TGTGCCAGCAGTTCAGTTAGATCCTCTGGGGCCAACGTCCTGACTTTC